This TCR beta chain was observed in a study of OX40 agonist ivuxolimab in advanced cancers. Overall study context: Each dose-escalation patient presented with hepatocellular carcinoma, melanoma, renal cell or head and neck cancer. Study findings and constraints: Among some nonresponders, normalized T-cell clonal expansion was also low.

The germline V and J ends were trimmed by 9 bases and 7 bases, with 16 bases remaining between them. Germline V CDR1 and CDR2: MNHEY, SMNVEV (reference sequence). The length of the CDR3 is 13 residues. Systemic immunosuppression or a history of autoimmune disease excluded patients. Blood got drawn at baseline, again on cycle 4 day 1, and then on cycle 7 day 1. TCRdb's copy holds only in-frame clones and misses some; the assay was immunoSEQ multiplex PCR. The sample contains 35,000 to 45,000 clones, 70% to 90% of which appear only once. Comments on this clone: The antigen is not known.

The sample in question was CD4+ or CD8+ T cells sorted from blood, obtained in a trial of the OX40 agonist ivuxolimab. The chain recombines TRBV27 with TRBJ2-1, with D tentatively TRBD2 (6 bases). The sequence came from an adult with an advanced solid tumor such as melanoma, head and neck, liver or kidney cancer. The CDR3 coding sequence is TGTGCCAGTCAAGACTCAGGGAGGAATGAGCAGTTCTTC. This codes for CASQDSGRNEQFF.